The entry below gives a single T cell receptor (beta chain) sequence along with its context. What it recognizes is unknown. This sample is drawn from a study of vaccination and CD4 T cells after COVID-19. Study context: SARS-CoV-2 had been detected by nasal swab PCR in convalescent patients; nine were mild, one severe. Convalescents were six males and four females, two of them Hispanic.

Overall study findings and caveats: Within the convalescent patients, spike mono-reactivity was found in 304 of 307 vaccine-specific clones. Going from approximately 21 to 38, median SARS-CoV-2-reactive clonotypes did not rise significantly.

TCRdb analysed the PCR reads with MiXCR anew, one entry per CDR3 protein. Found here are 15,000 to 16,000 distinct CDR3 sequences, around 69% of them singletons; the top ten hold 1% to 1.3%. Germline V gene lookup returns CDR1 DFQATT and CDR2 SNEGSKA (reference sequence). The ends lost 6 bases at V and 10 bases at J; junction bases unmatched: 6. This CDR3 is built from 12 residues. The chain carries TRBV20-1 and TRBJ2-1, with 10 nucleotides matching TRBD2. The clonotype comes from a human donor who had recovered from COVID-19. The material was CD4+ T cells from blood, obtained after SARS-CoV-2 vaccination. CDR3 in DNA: TGCAGTGCCCTCCAAGCGGGAGGGGAGCAGTTCTTC. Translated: CSALQAGGEQFF.